This TCR beta chain appears in the sequencing data of a study of shared clonotypes between healthy human individuals (TCRdb year 2020). With respect to the entire study: A few men and a couple of women, aged 18 to 49 years, made up the cohort. Per donor, three plates each were used for CD4 naive and CD4 memory, two for CD8 naive, and one for CD8 memory. Different laboratories and diverse techniques were used to prepare libraries and sequence TCR repertoires, to increase sequencing depth and limit assay-specific biases. Each donor's leukapheresis produced roughly between about 0.9 and 9.5 billion PBMCs. The study deeply sequenced blood TCR repertoires of five healthy adults to estimate repertoire size and the extent of clonotype sharing between individuals.

A remark on this clone: Its antigen specificity is not known. Base qualities are missing; no much larger clone stands one base away.

The donors were healthy, HIV-negative adults with no recently reported acute infections or vaccinations. Every donor was a Caucasian adult residing in Nashville, Tennessee, USA. CD4+ T cells were enriched through magnetic negative selection, after which naive cells were positively selected on CD45RA and the remaining negative fraction served as the memory subset. After blood collection by leukapheresis, PBMCs were isolated using Ficoll-Histopaque density gradient centrifugation and then cryopreserved in the vapor phase of liquid nitrogen. Analytical flow cytometry was used to check the purity and quantity of every magnetically sorted T cell population. Each sorted fraction had its genomic DNA isolated and then quantified by UV absorbance on a Nanodrop 2000c. Using the deep immunoSEQ assay, multiplex PCR amplified TCR CDR3 regions from genomic DNA. For each cell subset, the extracted genomic DNA was distributed evenly across all wells of several immunoSEQ 96-well plates, and each plate served as one replicate. For sorted subsets, approximately 210 ng of genomic DNA, equivalent to 30,000 or so T cell genomes, went into each replicate PCR. Purified libraries were quantified with a Qubit 3.0 fluorometer, sized on a Bioanalyzer 2100, and re-quantified with the KAPA Library Quantification kit. Every immunoSEQ 96-well plate was sequenced on a dedicated single-read 150-cycle Illumina NextSeq 550 flow cell. In the original analysis: Because only junctional sequences without quality scores were contained in the immunoSEQ output, filtering matching that applied to full-length reads could not be performed. Sequences were annotated with PyIR, a Python wrapper for IgBLAST v1.9, using IMGT germline references to assign V/J genes and CDR3. Reads were removed for weak V/J assignments (E-value above 1e-6), missing CDR3, stop codons, out-of-frame junctions, or ambiguous translated residues. A V3J clonotype was defined by an identical inferred V gene, J gene, and CDR3 amino acid sequence. The percentage overlap between two repertoires was calculated by dividing the number of shared unique clonotypes by the size of the smaller repertoire. Repertoire richness was assessed with RTK rarefaction, the Chao1 estimator, and Recon v2.1 estimates of unobserved clonotypes. Generation probabilities for all TCRbeta clonotypes obtained by the gDNA method from four donors were computed using OLGA. TCRdb carries this immuneACCESS record with in-frame sequences only. Its versions omit some clonotypes, under half of them owing to an unresolved V gene in the studies checked, with the rest unexplained. V and J calls and clone size are given by that table; D and trimming were obtained from the DNA. In all, the sample holds a few million clones, and 85% to 95% of those were seen once. Jointly, the top ten make up 0.39% of the sample.

Broader findings and caveats from the paper: Pairwise subsampling led to the expectation that sequencing depth would affect the degree of clonotype sharing among donors. When several donors were compared, the shared fraction of clonotypes was around 5% for naive CD4, about 4% for naive CD8, about 2.4% for memory CD4, and 0.35% to 0.5% for memory CD8. Compared with non-shared clonotypes, the clonotypes found in all four sorted-subset donors had higher generation probabilities. Estimated clonotype richness was generally larger for naive than for memory subsets. Sampling was restricted to blood, and TCR repertoires in tissue are likely to differ from TCR repertoires in blood. The small number of donors limited the genetic and exposure-history diversity represented. Rarefaction of sorted-subset datasets indicated incomplete sequencing despite the large sequencing depth.

The source is a man aged 18 to 30 in good health. Some clones in this sample may be carry-over from other donors' samples. Sequencing was performed on naive CD4+ T cells from PBMCs. Interpreted using the paper, the cell subset or site label stands for: CD45RA+ positively selected.

The DNA sequence follows: TGCGCCAGCAGGGATACAGGGGGCTATGGCTACACCTTC. This gives the protein CASRDTGGYGYTF. The chain was built from TRBV5-1 and TRBJ1-2; TRBD1 fits 8 bases in the junction. Taken from cysteine to phenylalanine, the CDR3 has 13 residues. Only the CDR3 part of the read is kept: 39 bases, read in frame from the first base. In the germline V gene, CDR1 corresponds to SGHRS and CDR2 to YFSETQ. From V the trimming removes 5 bases and from J it removes 4 bases, while the gene matches leave 4 bases of the junction unaccounted for.